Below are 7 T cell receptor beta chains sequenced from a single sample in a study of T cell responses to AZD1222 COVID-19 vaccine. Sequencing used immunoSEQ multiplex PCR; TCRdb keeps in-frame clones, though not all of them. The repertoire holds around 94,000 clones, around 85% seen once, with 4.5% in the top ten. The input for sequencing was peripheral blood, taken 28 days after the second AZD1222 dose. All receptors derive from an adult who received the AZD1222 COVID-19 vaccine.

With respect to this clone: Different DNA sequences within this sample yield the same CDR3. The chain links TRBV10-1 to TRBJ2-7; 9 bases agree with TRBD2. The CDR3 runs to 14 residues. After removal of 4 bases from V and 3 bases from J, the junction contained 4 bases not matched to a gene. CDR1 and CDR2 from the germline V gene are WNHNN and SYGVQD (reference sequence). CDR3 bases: TGCGCCAGCAGTGGGGAGACTAGCGGCTACGAGCAGTACTTC. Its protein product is CASSGETSGYEQYF.

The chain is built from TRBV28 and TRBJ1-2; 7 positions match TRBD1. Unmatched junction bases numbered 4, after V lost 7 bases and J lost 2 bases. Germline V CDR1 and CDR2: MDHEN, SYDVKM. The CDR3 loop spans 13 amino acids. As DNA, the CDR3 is TGTGCCAGCATCAGGGGGGCGAACTATGGCTACACCTTC. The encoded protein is CASIRGANYGYTF.

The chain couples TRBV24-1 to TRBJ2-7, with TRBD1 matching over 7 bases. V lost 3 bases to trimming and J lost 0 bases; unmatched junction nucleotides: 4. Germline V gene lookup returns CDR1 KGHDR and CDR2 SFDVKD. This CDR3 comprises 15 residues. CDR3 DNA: TGTGCCACCAGTGATCCCCGGGACAGCTCCTACGAGCAGTACTTC. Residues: CATSDPRDSSYEQYF.

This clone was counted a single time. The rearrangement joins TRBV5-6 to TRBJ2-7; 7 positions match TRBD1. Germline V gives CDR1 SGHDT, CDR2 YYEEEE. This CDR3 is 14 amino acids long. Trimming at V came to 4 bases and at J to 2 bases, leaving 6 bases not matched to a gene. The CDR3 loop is CASSPDRLTYEQYF. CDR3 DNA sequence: TGTGCCAGCAGCCCGGACAGGCTGACCTACGAGCAGTACTTC. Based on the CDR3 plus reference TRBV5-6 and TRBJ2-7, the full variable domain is DAGVTQSPTHLIKTRGQQVTLRCSPKSGHDTVSWYQQALGQGPQFIFQYYEEEERQRGNFPDRFSGHQFPNYSSELNVNALLLGDSALYLCASSPDRLTYEQYFGPGTRLTVT.

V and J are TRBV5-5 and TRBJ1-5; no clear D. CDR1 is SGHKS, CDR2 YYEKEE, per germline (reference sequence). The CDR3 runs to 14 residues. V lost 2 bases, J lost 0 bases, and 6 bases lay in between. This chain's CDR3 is CASSFLHSNQPQHF. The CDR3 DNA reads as TGTGCCAGCAGCTTCTTGCATAGCAATCAGCCCCAGCATTTT. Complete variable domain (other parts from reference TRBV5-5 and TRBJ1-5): DAGVTQSPTHLIKTRGQQVTLRCSPISGHKSVSWYQQVLGQGPQFIFQYYEKEERGRGNFPDRFSARQFPNYSSELNVNALLLGDSALYLCASSFLHSNQPQHFGDGTRLSIL.

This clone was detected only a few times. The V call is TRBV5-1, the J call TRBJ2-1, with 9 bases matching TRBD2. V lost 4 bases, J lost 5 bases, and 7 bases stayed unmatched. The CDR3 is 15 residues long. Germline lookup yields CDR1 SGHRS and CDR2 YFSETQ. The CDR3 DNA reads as TGCGCCAGCAGCCCAGCGGGGGGAAGAAACAATGAGCAGTTCTTC. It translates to CASSPAGGRNNEQFF.

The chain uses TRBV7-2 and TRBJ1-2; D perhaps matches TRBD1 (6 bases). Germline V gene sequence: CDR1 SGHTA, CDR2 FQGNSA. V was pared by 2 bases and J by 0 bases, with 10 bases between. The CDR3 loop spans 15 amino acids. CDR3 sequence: CASSLFRDTNYGYTF. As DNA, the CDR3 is TGTGCCAGCAGCTTATTTCGGGACACTAACTATGGCTACACCTTC.